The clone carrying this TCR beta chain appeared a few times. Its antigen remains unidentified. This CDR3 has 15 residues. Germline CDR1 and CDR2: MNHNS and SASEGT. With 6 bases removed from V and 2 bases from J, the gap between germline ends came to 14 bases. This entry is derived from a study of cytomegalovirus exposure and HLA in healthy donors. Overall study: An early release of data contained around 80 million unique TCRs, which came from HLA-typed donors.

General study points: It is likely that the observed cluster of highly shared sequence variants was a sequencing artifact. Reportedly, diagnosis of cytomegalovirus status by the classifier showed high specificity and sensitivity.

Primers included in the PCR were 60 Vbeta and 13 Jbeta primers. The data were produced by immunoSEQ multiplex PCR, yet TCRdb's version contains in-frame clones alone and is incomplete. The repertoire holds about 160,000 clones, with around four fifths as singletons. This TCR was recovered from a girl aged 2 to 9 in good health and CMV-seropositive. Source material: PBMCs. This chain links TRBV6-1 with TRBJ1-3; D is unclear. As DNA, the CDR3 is TGTGCCAGCAGCAGCCAATCGACTACTGGAAACACCATATATTTT. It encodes CASSSQSTTGNTIYF.